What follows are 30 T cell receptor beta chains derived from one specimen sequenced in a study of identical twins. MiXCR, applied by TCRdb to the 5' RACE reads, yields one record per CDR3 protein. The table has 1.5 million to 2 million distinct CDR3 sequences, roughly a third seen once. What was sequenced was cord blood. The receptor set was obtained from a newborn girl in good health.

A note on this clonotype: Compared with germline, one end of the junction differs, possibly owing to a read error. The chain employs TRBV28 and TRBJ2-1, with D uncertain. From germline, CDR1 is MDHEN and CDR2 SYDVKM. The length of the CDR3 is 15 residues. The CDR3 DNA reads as TGTGCCTGCAGTGTTATAGTAGTAGCTACGGTTGAGCAGTTCTTC. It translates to CACSVIVVATVEQFF.

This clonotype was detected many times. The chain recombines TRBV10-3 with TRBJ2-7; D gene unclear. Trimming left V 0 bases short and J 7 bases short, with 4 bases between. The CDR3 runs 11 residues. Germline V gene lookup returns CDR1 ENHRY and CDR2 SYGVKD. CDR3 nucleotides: TGTGCCATCAGTGAGTCGAGGGAGCAGTACTTC. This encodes CAISESREQYF.

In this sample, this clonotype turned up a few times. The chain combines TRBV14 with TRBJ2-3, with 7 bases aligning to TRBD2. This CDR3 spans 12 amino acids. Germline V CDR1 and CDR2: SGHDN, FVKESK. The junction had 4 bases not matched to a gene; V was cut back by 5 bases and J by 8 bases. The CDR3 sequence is CASSVGGGTQYF. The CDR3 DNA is TGTGCCAGCAGCGTCGGCGGGGGTACGCAGTATTTT.

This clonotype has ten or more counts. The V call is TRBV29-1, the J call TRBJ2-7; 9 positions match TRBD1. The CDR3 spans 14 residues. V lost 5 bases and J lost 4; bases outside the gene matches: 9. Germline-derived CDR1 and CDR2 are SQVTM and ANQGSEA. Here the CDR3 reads CSVSHLTGGYEQYF. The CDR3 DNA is TGCAGCGTTTCCCACTTGACAGGGGGGTACGAGCAGTACTTC.

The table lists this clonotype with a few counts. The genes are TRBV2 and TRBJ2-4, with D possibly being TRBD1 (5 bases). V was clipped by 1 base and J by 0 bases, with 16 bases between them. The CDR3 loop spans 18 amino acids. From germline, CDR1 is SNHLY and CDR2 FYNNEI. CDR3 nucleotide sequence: TGTGCCAGCAGTGAAGGGGGCCCCGTGGGGCTAGCCAAAAACATTCAGTACTTC. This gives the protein CASSEGGPVGLAKNIQYF.

The chain's CDR3 is CASSYDRATGNTIYF. The CDR3 DNA is TGTGCCAGCAGTTACGACAGGGCCACTGGAAACACCATATATTTT. The chain uses TRBV6-6 and TRBJ1-3; 7 bases are a match to TRBD1. Germline values: CDR1 MNHNY, CDR2 SVGAGI (reference sequence). Trimming took 2 bases from V and 2 from J; bases not matched to a gene: 3. The CDR3 length is 15 residues.

The CDR3 DNA is TGTGCCACCAGTGATTTGGTGTCAGGGAACACCGGGGAGCTGTTTTTT. Protein product: CATSDLVSGNTGELFF. This chain uses TRBV24-1 with TRBJ2-2; D uncertain. The germline V and J ends were trimmed by 0 bases and 1 base, with 8 bases remaining between them. The CDR3 length is 16 residues. The germline V gene encodes CDR1 KGHDR and CDR2 SFDVKD.

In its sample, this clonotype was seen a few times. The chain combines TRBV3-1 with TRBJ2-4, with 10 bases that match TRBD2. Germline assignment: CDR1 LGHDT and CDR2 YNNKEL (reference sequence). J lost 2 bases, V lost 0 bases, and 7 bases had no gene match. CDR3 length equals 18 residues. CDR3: CASSQDPLAGVSKNIQYF. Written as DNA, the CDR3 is TGTGCCAGCAGCCAAGATCCCCTAGCGGGAGTATCCAAAAACATTCAGTACTTC. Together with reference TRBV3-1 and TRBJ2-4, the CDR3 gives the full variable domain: DTAVSQTPKYLVTQMGNDKSIKCEQNLGHDTMYWYKQDSKKFLKIMFSYNNKELIINETVPNRFSPKSPDKAHLNLHINSLELGDSAVYFCASSQDPLAGVSKNIQYFGAGTRLSVL.

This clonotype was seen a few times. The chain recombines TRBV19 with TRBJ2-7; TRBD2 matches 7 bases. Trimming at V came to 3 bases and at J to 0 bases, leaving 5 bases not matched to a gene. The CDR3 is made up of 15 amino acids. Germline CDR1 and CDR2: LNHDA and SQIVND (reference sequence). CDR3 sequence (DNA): TGTGCCAGTAGTATCGGAGCGGGGAGCTCCTACGAGCAGTACTTC. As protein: CASSIGAGSSYEQYF. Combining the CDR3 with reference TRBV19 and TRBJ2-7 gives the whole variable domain DGGITQSPKYLFRKEGQNVTLSCEQNLNHDAMYWYRQDPGQGLRLIYYSQIVNDFQKGDIAEGYSVSREKKESFPLTVTSAQKNPTAFYLCASSIGAGSSYEQYFGPGTRLTVT.

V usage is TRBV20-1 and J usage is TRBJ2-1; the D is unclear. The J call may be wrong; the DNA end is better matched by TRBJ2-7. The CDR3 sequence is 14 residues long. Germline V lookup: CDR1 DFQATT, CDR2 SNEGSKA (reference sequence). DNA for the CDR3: TGCAGTGCTAGGGTCGGATTAACCTACAATGAGCAGTACTTC. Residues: CSARVGLTYNEQYF.

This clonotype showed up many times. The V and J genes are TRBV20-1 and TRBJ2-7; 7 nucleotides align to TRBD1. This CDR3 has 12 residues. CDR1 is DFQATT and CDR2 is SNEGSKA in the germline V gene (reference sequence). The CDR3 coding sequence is TGCAGCGCCTGGGACAGCTCCTACGAGCAGTACTTC. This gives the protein CSAWDSSYEQYF.

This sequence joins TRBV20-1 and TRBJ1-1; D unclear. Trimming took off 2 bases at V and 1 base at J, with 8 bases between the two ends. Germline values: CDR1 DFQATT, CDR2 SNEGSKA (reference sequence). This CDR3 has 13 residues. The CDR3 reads CSARRPPNTEAFF. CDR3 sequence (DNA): TGCAGTGCTAGACGGCCGCCGAACACTGAAGCTTTCTTT.

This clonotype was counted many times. DNA of the CDR3: TGTGCCAGCAGTTTACGGGAGGGCTATGGCTACACCTTC. This encodes CASSLREGYGYTF. The V and J genes are TRBV27 and TRBJ1-2, with unresolved D. From germline, CDR1 is MNHEY and CDR2 SMNVEV (reference sequence). The CDR3 has 13 amino acids. V lost 2 bases to trimming and J lost 4 bases, with 8 bases between them.

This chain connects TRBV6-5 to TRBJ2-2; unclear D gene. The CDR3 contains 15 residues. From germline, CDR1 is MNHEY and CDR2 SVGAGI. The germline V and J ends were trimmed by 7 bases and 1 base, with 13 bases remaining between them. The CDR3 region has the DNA TGTGCCAGCAAGGAGTACACCCTGAACACCGGGGAGCTGTTTTTT. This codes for CASKEYTLNTGELFF.

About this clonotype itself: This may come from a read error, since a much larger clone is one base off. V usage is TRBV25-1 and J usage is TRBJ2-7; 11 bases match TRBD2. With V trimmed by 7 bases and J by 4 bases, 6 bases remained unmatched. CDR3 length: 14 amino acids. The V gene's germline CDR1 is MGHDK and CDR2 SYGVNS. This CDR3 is CASTLGLADYEQYF. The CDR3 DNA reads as TGTGCCAGCACGCTGGGACTAGCGGATTACGAGCAGTACTTC.

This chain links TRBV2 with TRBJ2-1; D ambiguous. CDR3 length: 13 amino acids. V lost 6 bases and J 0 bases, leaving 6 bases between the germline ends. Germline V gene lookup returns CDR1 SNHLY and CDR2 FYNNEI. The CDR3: CASSGNSYNEQFF. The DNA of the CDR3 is TGTGCCAGCAGCGGAAACTCCTACAATGAGCAGTTCTTC.

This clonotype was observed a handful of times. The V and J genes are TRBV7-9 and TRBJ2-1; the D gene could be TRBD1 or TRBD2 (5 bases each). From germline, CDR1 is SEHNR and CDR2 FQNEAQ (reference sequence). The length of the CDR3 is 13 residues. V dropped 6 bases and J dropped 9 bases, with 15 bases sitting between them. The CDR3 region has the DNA TGTGCCAGCAGGGGGGACGGCTTGGGTGAGCAGTTCTTC. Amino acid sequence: CASRGDGLGEQFF.

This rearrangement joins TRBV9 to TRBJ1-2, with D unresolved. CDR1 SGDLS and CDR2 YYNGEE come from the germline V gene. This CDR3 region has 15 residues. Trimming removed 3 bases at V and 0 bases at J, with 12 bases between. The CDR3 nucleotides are TGTGCCAGCAGCGGACCGACGGAGACTAACTATGGCTACACCTTC. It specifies CASSGPTETNYGYTF.

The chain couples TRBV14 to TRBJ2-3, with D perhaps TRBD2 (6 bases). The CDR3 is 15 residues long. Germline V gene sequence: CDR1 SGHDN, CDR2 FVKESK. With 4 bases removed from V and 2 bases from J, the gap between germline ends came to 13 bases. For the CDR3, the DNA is TGTGCCAGCAGCCCCGGAGCTAGCGTCACAGATACGCAGTATTTT. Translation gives CASSPGASVTDTQYF.

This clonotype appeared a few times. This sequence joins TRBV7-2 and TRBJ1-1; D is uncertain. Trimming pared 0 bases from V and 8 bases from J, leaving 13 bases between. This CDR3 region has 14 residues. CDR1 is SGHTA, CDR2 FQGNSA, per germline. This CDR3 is CASSLAPAGTEAFF. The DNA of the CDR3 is TGTGCCAGCAGCTTAGCGCCGGCGGGAACAGAAGCTTTCTTT.

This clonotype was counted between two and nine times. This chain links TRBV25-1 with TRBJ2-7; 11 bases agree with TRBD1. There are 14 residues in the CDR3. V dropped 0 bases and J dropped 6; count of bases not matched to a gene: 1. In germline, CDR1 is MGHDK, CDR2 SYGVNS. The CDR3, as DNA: TGTGCCAGCAGTGAATATGGGACAGGGGGCGAGCAGTACTTC. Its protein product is CASSEYGTGGEQYF.

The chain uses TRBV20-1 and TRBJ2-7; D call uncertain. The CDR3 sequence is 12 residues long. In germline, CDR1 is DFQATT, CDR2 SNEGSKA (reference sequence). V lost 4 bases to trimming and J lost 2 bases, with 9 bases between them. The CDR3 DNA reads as TGCAGTGCTAACGTCGGTACCTACGAGCAGTACTTC. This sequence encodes CSANVGTYEQYF.

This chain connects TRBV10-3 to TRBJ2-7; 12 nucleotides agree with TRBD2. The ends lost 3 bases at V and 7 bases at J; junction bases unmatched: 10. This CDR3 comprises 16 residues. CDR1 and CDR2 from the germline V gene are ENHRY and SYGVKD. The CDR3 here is CAISDTSGRPYNEQYF. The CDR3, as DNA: TGTGCCATCAGTGACACTAGCGGGAGGCCCTACAATGAGCAGTACTTC.

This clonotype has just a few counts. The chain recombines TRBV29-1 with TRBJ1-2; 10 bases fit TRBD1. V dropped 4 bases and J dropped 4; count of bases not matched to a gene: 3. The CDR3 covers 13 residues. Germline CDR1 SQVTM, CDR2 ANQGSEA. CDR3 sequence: CSVGGQGVYGYTF. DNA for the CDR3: TGCAGCGTTGGAGGACAGGGGGTCTATGGCTACACCTTC.

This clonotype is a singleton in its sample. The CDR3 sequence is CASRETGARAAFF. CDR3 sequence (DNA): TGCGCCAGCAGGGAAACTGGGGCCAGAGCAGCTTTCTTT. This chain connects TRBV5-1 to TRBJ1-1, with TRBD1 as a possible D gene (5 bases). CDR1 and CDR2 (germline): SGHRS, YFSETQ. The CDR3 consists of 13 residues. V was pared by 5 bases and J by 10 bases, with 18 bases between. Supplemented by reference TRBV5-1 and TRBJ1-1, the full variable domain reads KAGVTQTPRYLIKTRGQQVTLSCSPISGHRSVSWYQQTPGQGLQFLFEYFSETQRNKGNFPGRFSGRQFSNSRSEMNVSTLELGDSALYLCASRETGARAAFFGQGTRLTVV.

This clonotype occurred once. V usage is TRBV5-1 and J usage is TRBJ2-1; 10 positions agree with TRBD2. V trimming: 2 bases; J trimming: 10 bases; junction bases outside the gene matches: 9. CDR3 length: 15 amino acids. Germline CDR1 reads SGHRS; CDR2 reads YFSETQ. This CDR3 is CASSFLAGGFGEQFF. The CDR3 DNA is TGCGCCAGCAGCTTCTTAGCGGGAGGATTTGGGGAGCAGTTCTTC.

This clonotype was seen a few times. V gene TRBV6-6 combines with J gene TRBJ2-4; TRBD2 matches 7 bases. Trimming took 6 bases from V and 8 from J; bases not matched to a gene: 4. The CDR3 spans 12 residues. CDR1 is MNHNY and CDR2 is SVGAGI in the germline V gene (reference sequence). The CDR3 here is CASRSGVDIQYF. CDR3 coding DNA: TGTGCCAGCAGGAGCGGGGTGGACATTCAGTACTTC.

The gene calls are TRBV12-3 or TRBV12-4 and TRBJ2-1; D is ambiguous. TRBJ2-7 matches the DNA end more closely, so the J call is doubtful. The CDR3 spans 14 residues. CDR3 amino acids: CASSLARATNEQYF. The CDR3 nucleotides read TGTGCCAGCAGTTTAGCGCGCGCAACCAATGAGCAGTACTTC.

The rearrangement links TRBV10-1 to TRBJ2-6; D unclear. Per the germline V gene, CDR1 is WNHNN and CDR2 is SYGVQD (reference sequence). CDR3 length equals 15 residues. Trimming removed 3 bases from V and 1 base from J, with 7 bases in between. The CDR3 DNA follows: TGCGCCAGCAGTGACCCCCAATCTGGGGCCAACGTCCTGACTTTC. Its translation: CASSDPQSGANVLTF.

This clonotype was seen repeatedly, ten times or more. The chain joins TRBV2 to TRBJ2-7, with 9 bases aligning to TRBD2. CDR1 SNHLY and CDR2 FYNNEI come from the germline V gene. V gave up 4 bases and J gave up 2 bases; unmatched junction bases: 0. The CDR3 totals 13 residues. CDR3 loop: CASSGLAAYEQYF. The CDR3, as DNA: TGTGCCAGCAGTGGACTAGCGGCCTACGAGCAGTACTTC.